The 19 T cell receptor beta chains below all came from one sample that was sequenced in a study of cytomegalovirus exposure and HLA in healthy donors. The primer mix had 60 Vbeta and 13 Jbeta primers. Profiled with immunoSEQ multiplex PCR; TCRdb holds only in-frame clones, not every one. The sample has about 180,000 clones; under 90% are singletons. Sequenced material: PBMCs. All receptors come from a man between 18 and 35 years old in good health and CMV-seronegative.

V and J are TRBV5-6 and TRBJ2-2; the match to TRBD1 covers 7 bases. This CDR3 is 18 amino acids long. Germline CDR1 is SGHDT and CDR2 is YYEEEE. Unmatched junction bases numbered 16, after V lost 4 bases and J lost 4 bases. CDR3 region: CASSPRHRGWSSTGELFF. CDR3 sequence (DNA): TGTGCCAGCAGCCCCAGACACAGGGGTTGGAGTAGCACCGGGGAGCTGTTTTTT.

In this sample, this clone turned up a few times. V usage is TRBV10-3 and J usage is TRBJ1-1; D is unresolved. The V gene's germline CDR1 is ENHRY and CDR2 SYGVKD. Trimming left V 11 bases short and J 0 bases short, with 13 bases between. There are 13 residues in the CDR3. Here the CDR3 DNA reads TGTGCCTCCGCTGATCCTATGAACACTGAAGCTTTCTTT. Amino acid sequence: CASADPMNTEAFF.

The chain carries TRBV30 and TRBJ2-7; possible D gene TRBD1, 6 bases. This CDR3 contains 14 residues. V lost 2 bases, J lost 3 bases, and 14 bases lay in between. Germline V gene data show CDR1 as GTSNPN and CDR2 as SVGIG (reference sequence). Here the CDR3 DNA reads TGTGCCTGGAGTATAGGACAGCAAGTCTACGAGCAGTACTTC. It yields the protein CAWSIGQQVYEQYF.

This clone has a handful of counts. This chain joins TRBV11-1 and TRBJ2-7, with 8 bases lining up with TRBD2. Germline assignment: CDR1 SGHAT and CDR2 FQDESV (reference sequence). V lost 2 bases, J lost 7 bases, and 13 bases stayed unmatched. The CDR3 totals 16 residues. The CDR3 protein is CASSLFRSGRAGEQYF. CDR3 bases: TGTGCCAGCAGCTTATTCCGTTCCGGGAGGGCTGGAGAGCAGTACTTC.

This chain uses TRBV29-1 with TRBJ1-4, with 11 bases that match TRBD1. The V segment lost 5 bases and the J segment 6 bases; nucleotides outside the gene matches: 8. The CDR3 totals 15 residues. Germline CDR1 and CDR2: SQVTM and ANQGSEA. The CDR3 loop reads CSVRGGTGGDEKLFF. In DNA, the CDR3 is TGCAGCGTTCGCGGTGGGACAGGGGGGGATGAAAAACTGTTTTTT.

The rearrangement uses TRBV5-6 and TRBJ2-7; perhaps TRBD2 as D (7 bases). Trimming removed 4 bases from V and 5 bases from J, with 16 bases in between. Germline-derived CDR1 and CDR2 are SGHDT and YYEEEE. This CDR3 region has 14 residues. CDR3: CASSGGGGINEQYF. The CDR3 bases are TGTGCCAGCAGCGGGGGGGGCGGGATTAACGAGCAGTACTTC.

V is TRBV28 and J is TRBJ2-2, with 10 bases that match TRBD2. The V and J ends lost 6 bases and 1 base, in that order; junction bases with no gene match: 11. Per the germline V gene, CDR1 is MDHEN and CDR2 is SYDVKM. The CDR3 runs to 18 residues. Written as DNA, the CDR3 is TGTGCCAGCAGCCCCGCGCGGCTAGCGGGGGTGAACACCGGGGAGCTGTTTTTT. Protein: CASSPARLAGVNTGELFF.

The chain links TRBV7-9 to TRBJ2-3; the match to TRBD2 covers 10 bases. This CDR3 is built from 18 residues. CDR1 SEHNR and CDR2 FQNEAQ come from the germline V gene (reference sequence). The ends lost 7 bases at V and 0 bases at J; junction bases unmatched: 13. CDR3 protein: CASTYPTSGDLSTDTQYF. CDR3 nucleotides: TGTGCCAGCACCTACCCCACTAGCGGGGATCTTAGCACAGATACGCAGTATTTT. Variable domain in full (rest from reference TRBV7-9 and TRBJ2-3): DTGVSQNPRHKITKRGQNVTFRCDPISEHNRLYWYRQTLGQGPEFLTYFQNEAQLEKSRLLSDRFSAERPKGSFSTLEIQRTEQGDSAMYLCASTYPTSGDLSTDTQYFGPGTRLTVL.

The chain combines TRBV19 with TRBJ2-5; D might be TRBD2 (6 bases). The CDR3 sequence is 12 residues long. The V gene's germline CDR1 is LNHDA and CDR2 SQIVND (reference sequence). V gave up 6 bases and J gave up 4 bases, with 9 bases separating them. The DNA for the CDR3 is TGTGCCAGTAGCGCCGGGGGAGAGACCCAGTACTTC. It translates to CASSAGGETQYF.

The chain recombines TRBV12-5 with TRBJ1-4; D call uncertain. Trimming took off 2 bases at V and 7 bases at J, with 14 bases between the two ends. Per the germline V gene, CDR1 is LGHNT and CDR2 is FRNRAP. The CDR3 is 15 amino acids. CDR3 DNA sequence: TGTGCTAGTGGTTTGATTCTCGGCCCAGGTGAAAAACTGTTTTTT. It encodes CASGLILGPGEKLFF.

The V call is TRBV6-4, the J call TRBJ1-2, with D possibly matching TRBD1 (6 bases). V was cut by 3 bases and J by 8 bases, with 16 bases left in between. The CDR3 contains 14 residues. CDR1 is MRHNA and CDR2 is SNTAGT in the germline V gene. Here the CDR3 DNA reads TGTGCCAGCAGTGATACGGACAGTCAGACCGGCTACACCTTC. Translating gives CASSDTDSQTGYTF.

This chain links TRBV5-1 with TRBJ2-5; D perhaps matches TRBD1 (6 bases). Between the trimmed V and J ends, which lost 0 bases and 4 bases, there was a span of 13 bases. CDR3 length: 15 amino acids. CDR1 is SGHRS and CDR2 is YFSETQ in the germline V gene. DNA for the CDR3: TGCGCCAGCAGCTTGGGCTTACAGGGCGGAGAGACCCAGTACTTC. Its protein is CASSLGLQGGETQYF.

The chain couples TRBV5-1 to TRBJ2-7; tentatively, D is TRBD2 (6 bases). CDR3 length: 12 amino acids. CDR1 is SGHRS, CDR2 YFSETQ, per germline. V was clipped by 0 bases and J by 7 bases, with 8 bases between them. CDR3 DNA: TGCGCCAGCAGCTTGGATCGGGAGGAGCAGTACTTC. This codes for CASSLDREEQYF. The full variable domain, its missing parts supplied by reference TRBV5-1 and TRBJ2-7, is KAGVTQTPRYLIKTRGQQVTLSCSPISGHRSVSWYQQTPGQGLQFLFEYFSETQRNKGNFPGRFSGRQFSNSRSEMNVSTLELGDSALYLCASSLDREEQYFGPGTRLTVT.

The chain couples TRBV5-1 to TRBJ2-5; 8 bases map to TRBD1. There are 14 residues in the CDR3. Per the germline V gene, CDR1 is SGHRS and CDR2 is YFSETQ. With 4 bases clipped from V and 2 bases from J, the junction kept 4 bases outside the gene matches. CDR3 region: CASSHGQGQETQYF. The CDR3 DNA sequence: TGCGCCAGCAGCCACGGACAGGGACAAGAGACCCAGTACTTC.

The chain has TRBV7-9 and TRBJ2-6; 11 bases are shared with TRBD1. Losses at the gene ends were 5 bases for V and 0 bases for J; bases not matched to a gene: 3. This CDR3 has 17 amino acids. CDR1 is SEHNR and CDR2 is FQNEAQ in the germline V gene (reference sequence). The DNA for the CDR3 is TGTGCCAGCAGCCGGACAGGGGGCCCCTCTGGGGCCAACGTCCTGACTTTC. This translates into CASSRTGGPSGANVLTF. Complete variable domain (other parts from reference TRBV7-9 and TRBJ2-6): DTGVSQNPRHKITKRGQNVTFRCDPISEHNRLYWYRQTLGQGPEFLTYFQNEAQLEKSRLLSDRFSAERPKGSFSTLEIQRTEQGDSAMYLCASSRTGGPSGANVLTFGAGSRLTVL.

There are a few counts of this clone. V and J are TRBV4-3 and TRBJ2-7, with D tentatively TRBD2 (6 bases). The V gene's germline CDR1 is LGHNA and CDR2 YSLEER. This CDR3 is built from 14 residues. The V gene lost 4 bases and the J gene lost 1 base, with 11 bases spanning the gap. The CDR3 protein is CASSPTGASYEQYF. The CDR3 nucleotides read TGCGCCAGCAGCCCGACGGGAGCTTCCTACGAGCAGTACTTC.

The chain employs TRBV6-8 and TRBJ2-7; 14 bases agree with TRBD2. Germline values: CDR1 MNHGY, CDR2 SAAAGT. J gave up 3 bases and V 0 bases, and 1 base lay outside the gene matches. The CDR3 is made up of 16 amino acids. CDR3 protein: CASSYSGTSGGYEQYF. CDR3 nucleotide sequence: TGTGCCAGCAGTTACTCTGGGACTAGCGGGGGCTACGAGCAGTACTTC.

Within the sample, this clone is medium-sized (0.01 to 0.1%). In the same sample, other DNA sequences code for this CDR3. V usage is TRBV4-3 and J usage is TRBJ2-7; 8 nucleotides align to TRBD1. The CDR3 consists of 14 residues. J lost 3 bases, V lost 3 bases, and 4 bases had no gene match. Germline V gene sequence: CDR1 LGHNA, CDR2 YSLEER. The DNA for the CDR3 is TGCGCCAGCAGCCAGGACAGGGCGGGCTACGAGCAGTACTTC. This gives the protein CASSQDRAGYEQYF.

V and J are TRBV9 and TRBJ2-7, with TRBD2 as a possible D gene (6 bases). CDR1 is SGDLS and CDR2 is YYNGEE in the germline V gene. The CDR3 spans 15 residues. V gave up 0 bases and J gave up 3 bases, with 13 bases separating them. The CDR3 loop is CASSVDGRGVYEQYF. CDR3 coding DNA: TGTGCCAGCAGCGTAGATGGGCGGGGAGTCTACGAGCAGTACTTC.